This TCR beta chain was retrieved from a study of cytomegalovirus exposure and HLA in healthy donors. PCR was performed using 60 Vbeta and 13 Jbeta primers. Repertoires were generated with immunoSEQ multiplex PCR, while TCRdb's copy carries only in-frame clones and drops some. The data hold 150,000 to 200,000 clones, with around 80% observed a single time. Study-level findings and limits: A later analysis reported that several of the most significant clusters appeared to be linked to common viral pathogens, among them Epstein-Barr virus.

Each donor's status was that of a healthy bone marrow donor. Whereas donors were nominally healthy upon sampling, unrecorded immune exposures were probable. In the case of this clone: What it binds is unknown.

The TCR comes from a man aged 35 to 55 in good health and CMV-seronegative. Sequencing was performed on PBMCs.

The chain's CDR3 is CASSPGVGTQETQYF. The CDR3 DNA reads as TGCGCCAGCAGCCCGGGGGTAGGAACTCAAGAGACCCAGTACTTC. This chain links TRBV5-1 with TRBJ2-5; tentative D call: TRBD2 (6 bases). The germline CDR1 and CDR2 sequences are SGHRS and YFSETQ. The CDR3 loop spans 15 amino acids. Trimming left V 4 bases short and J 2 bases short, with 15 bases between.